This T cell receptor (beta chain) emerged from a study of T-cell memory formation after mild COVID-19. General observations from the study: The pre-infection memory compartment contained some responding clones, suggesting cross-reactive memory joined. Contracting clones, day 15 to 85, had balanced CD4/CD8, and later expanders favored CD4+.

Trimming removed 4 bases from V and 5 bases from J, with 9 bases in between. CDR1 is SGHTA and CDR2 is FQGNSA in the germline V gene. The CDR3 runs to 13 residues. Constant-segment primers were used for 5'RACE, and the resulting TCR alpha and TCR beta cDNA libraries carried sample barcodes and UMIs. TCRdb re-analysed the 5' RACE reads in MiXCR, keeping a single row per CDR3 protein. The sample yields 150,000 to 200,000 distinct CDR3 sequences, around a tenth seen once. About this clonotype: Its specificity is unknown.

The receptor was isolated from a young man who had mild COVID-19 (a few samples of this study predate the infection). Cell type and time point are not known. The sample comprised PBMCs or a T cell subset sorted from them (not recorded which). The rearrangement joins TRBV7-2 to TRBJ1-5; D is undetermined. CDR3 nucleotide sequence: TGTGCCAGCAGCTCGGAGAAGGATCAGCCCCAGCATTTT. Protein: CASSSEKDQPQHF.